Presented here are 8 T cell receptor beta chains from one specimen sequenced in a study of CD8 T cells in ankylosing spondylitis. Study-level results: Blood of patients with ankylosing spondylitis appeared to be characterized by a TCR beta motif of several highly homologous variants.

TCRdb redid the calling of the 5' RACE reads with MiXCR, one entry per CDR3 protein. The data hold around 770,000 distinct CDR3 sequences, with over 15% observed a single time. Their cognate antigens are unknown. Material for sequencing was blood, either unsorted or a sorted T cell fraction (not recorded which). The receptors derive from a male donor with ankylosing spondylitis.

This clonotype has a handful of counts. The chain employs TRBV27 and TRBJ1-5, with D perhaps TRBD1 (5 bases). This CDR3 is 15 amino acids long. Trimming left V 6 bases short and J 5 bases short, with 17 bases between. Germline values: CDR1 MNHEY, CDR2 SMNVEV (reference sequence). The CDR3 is CASRSLGTGDQPQHF. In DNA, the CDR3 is TGTGCCAGCAGATCCTTAGGGACGGGGGATCAGCCCCAGCATTTT.

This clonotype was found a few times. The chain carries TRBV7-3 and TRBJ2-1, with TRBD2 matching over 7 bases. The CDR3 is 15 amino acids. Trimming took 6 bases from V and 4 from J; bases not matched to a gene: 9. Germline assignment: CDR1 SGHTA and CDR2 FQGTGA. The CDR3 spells CASRHRASGYNEQFF. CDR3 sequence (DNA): TGTGCCAGCAGGCACCGGGCTAGCGGATACAATGAGCAGTTCTTC.

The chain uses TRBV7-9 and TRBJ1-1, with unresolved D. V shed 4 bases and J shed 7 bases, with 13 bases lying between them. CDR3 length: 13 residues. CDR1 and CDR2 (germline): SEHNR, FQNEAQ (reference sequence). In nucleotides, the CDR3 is TGTGCCAGCAGCTCCCCGACGGTGAATGAAGCTTTCTTT. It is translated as CASSSPTVNEAFF.

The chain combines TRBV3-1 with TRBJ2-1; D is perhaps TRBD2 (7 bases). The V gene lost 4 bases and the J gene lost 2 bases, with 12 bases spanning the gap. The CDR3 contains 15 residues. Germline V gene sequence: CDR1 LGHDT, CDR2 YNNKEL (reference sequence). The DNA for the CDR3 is TGTGCCAGCAGCCCCATCGGGGGGCCCTACAATGAGCAGTTCTTC. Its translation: CASSPIGGPYNEQFF.

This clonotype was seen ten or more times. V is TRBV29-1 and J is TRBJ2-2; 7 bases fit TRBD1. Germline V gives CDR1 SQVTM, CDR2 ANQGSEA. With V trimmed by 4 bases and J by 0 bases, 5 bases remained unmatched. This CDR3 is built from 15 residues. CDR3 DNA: TGCAGCGTTGTTGTGGGACAGTCGAACACCGGGGAGCTGTTTTTT. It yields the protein CSVVVGQSNTGELFF.

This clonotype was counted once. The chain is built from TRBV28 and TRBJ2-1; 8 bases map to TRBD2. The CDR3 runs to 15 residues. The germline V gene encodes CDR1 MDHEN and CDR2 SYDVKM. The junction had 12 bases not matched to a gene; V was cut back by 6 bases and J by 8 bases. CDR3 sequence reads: CASRRVAGHPDEQFF. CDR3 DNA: TGTGCCAGCAGGAGAGTAGCGGGGCACCCGGATGAGCAGTTCTTC.

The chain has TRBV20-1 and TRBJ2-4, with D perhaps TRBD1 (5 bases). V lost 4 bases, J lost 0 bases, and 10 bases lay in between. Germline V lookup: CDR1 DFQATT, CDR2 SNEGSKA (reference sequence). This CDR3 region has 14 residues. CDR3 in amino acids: CSATTGLAKNIQYF. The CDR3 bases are TGCAGTGCTACCACAGGCTTAGCCAAAAACATTCAGTACTTC.

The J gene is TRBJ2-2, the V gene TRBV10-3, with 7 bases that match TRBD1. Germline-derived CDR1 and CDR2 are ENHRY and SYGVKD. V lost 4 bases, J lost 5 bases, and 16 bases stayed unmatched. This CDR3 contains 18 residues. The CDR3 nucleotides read TGTGCCATCAGTGTCCCAGTCGAGGGGGCTACCTTAACCGGGGAGCTGTTTTTT. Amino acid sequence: CAISVPVEGATLTGELFF.